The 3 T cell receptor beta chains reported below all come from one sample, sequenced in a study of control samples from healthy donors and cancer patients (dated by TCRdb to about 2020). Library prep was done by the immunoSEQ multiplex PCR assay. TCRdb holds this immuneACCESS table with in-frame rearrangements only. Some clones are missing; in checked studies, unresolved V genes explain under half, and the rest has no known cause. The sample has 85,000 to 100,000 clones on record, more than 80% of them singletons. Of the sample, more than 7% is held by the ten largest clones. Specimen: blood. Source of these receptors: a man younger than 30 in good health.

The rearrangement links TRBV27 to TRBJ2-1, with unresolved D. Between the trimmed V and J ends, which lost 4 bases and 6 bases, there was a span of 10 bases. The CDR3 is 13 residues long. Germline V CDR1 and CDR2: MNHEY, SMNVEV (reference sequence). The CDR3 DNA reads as TGTGCCAGCAGTTCGGGTCCGTCCAATGAGCAGTTCTTC. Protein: CASSSGPSNEQFF.

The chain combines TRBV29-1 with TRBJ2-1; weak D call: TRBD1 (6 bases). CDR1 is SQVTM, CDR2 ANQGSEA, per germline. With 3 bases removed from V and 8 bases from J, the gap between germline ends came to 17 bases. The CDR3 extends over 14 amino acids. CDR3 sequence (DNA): TGCAGCGTTGACCTTACAGGGCCGGAGGATGAGCAGTTCTTC. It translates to CSVDLTGPEDEQFF.

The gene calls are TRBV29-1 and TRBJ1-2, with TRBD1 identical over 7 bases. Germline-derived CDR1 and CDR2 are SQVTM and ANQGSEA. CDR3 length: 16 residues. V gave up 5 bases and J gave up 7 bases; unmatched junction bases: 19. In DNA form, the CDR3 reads TGCAGCGTTCCATTAACAGGGGACCCGGGACTGGTTGGCTACACCTTC. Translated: CSVPLTGDPGLVGYTF.